These 7 T cell receptor beta chains were sequenced from one sample in a study of monozygotic twins with inflammatory bowel disease. From its re-call of the 5' RACE reads, TCRdb lists each CDR3 protein once, without DNA. This sample's table reports about 300,000 distinct CDR3 sequences. The sequenced material came from blood. All receptors derive from a human donor with ulcerative colitis or Crohn's disease, or a healthy co-twin of an affected twin (not recorded which).

The rearrangement uses TRBV29-1 and TRBJ2-1; with no DNA, the TCRdb D assignment of TRBD2 cannot be verified. This CDR3 is built from 14 residues. Germline V gene data show CDR1 as SQVTM and CDR2 as ANQGSEA. The CDR3: CSVSSGGSYNEQFF.

This chain uses TRBV7-8 with TRBJ2-7; TCRdb lists TRBD2, though no DNA is available to test this call. Germline CDR1 SGHVS, CDR2 FQNEAQ. The CDR3 consists of 13 residues. CDR3 in amino acids: CASSRLATYEQYF.

The V and J genes are TRBV28 and TRBJ1-5; as DNA is missing, the TRBD1 call by TCRdb cannot be tested. Germline lookup yields CDR1 MDHEN and CDR2 SYDVKM. The CDR3 spans 13 residues. The CDR3 protein is CASRRTGNQPQHF.

The chain carries TRBV20-1 and TRBJ2-7; TCRdb's assignment of TRBD2 cannot be checked, as there is no DNA. CDR3 length: 15 amino acids. The germline CDR1 and CDR2 sequences are DFQATT and SNEGSKA (reference sequence). The CDR3 region is CSARDGQGGVYEQYF.

This chain uses TRBV7-2 with TRBJ2-5; with no DNA, the TCRdb D assignment of TRBD1 cannot be verified. This CDR3 has 16 amino acids. The germline V gene has CDR1 SGHTA and CDR2 FQGNSA. The CDR3 protein is CATLFSPPAGAETQYF.

The V and J genes are TRBV18 and TRBJ2-1; there is no DNA to check the TCRdb D call of TRBD2. Germline CDR1 and CDR2: KGHSH and LQKENI. The CDR3 is 17 amino acids. The chain's CDR3 is CASSASVIGGSYNEQFF.

V usage is TRBV7-9 and J usage is TRBJ2-1; the TCRdb call, TRBD2, lacks DNA for checking. From germline, CDR1 is SEHNR and CDR2 FQNEAQ (reference sequence). CDR3 length: 16 residues. The CDR3 loop is CASSYPLAGDYNEQFF.